These T cell receptor beta chains were read from a single sample in a study of T-cell memory formation after mild COVID-19. TCRdb itself ran the 5' RACE reads through MiXCR, one entry per CDR3 protein. The sample lists roughly 550,000 distinct CDR3 sequences; around 20% were seen once. The sequencing input was PBMCs or a T cell subset sorted from them (not recorded which). The source is an adult woman who had mild COVID-19 (a few samples of this study predate the infection). Cell type and time point are not known. Both conserved end residues are part of each CDR3. D genes are given only for firm matches.

CDR3 length | J gene | V gene | D gene | CDR3 protein
17 | TRBJ2-6 | TRBV24-1 | TRBD1 | CATSDGTGPSGANVLTF
13 | TRBJ2-1 | TRBV12-5 | - | CASGLSGRHEQFF
15 | TRBJ2-7 | TRBV11-2 | - | CASSHRWGSSYEQYF
17 | TRBJ2-3 | TRBV2 | TRBD2 | CASSEEAPRLAGRGQYF
12 | TRBJ2-2 | TRBV15 | - | CATSRETGELFF
23 | TRBJ1-2 | TRBV12-3/TRBV12-4 | - | CASSLRARGGDPLLGPPTYGYTF
14 | TRBJ2-1 | TRBV7-9 | - | CASSHQVSYNEQFF
15 | TRBJ2-7 | TRBV20-1 | TRBD1 | CSASRGQGSLYEQYF
16 | TRBJ2-3 | TRBV5-4 | TRBD2 | CASSPVGRELADTQYF
15 | TRBJ1-2 | TRBV11-2 | TRBD1 | CASSRLTGGPYGYTF
14 | TRBJ2-1 | TRBV7-3 | - | CASSLRDGHGEQFF
13 | TRBJ2-1 | TRBV7-9 | TRBD2 | CASSFILAVEQFF
14 | TRBJ1-2 | TRBV12-3/TRBV12-4 | - | CASSLRGVSYGYTF
14 | TRBJ2-7 | TRBV20-1 | - | CSARDQEGIGEQYF
15 | TRBJ2-1 | TRBV5-6 | TRBD1 | CASSWGTGVYNEQFF
14 | TRBJ2-1 | TRBV9 | TRBD2 | CASSAGLAINEQFF
13 | TRBJ2-7 | TRBV7-6 | TRBD1 | CASSLDVQGEQYF
13 | TRBJ1-2 | TRBV11-3 | - | CASSLDSQTGYTF
16 | TRBJ2-5 | TRBV11-3 | TRBD2 | CASSLEGTSSQETQYF
16 | TRBJ2-3 | TRBV6-6 | TRBD2 | CASSYRTSGTTDTQYF
16 | TRBJ2-3 | TRBV9 | TRBD2 | CASSVPLAGGPDTQYF
16 | TRBJ2-5 | TRBV14 | - | CASSQDFGRVQETQYF
15 | TRBJ2-4 | TRBV27 | TRBD1 | CASSPPPGGGGIQYF
17 | TRBJ1-1 | TRBV18 | - | CASSPRSRWGANTEAFF
17 | TRBJ2-3 | TRBV11-2 | TRBD2 | CASSLDVAGGPRDTQYF
15 | TRBJ2-1 | TRBV7-9 | - | CASSLQPILRDEQFF
16 | TRBJ2-2 | TRBV9 | TRBD1 | CASSVTGAPNTGELFF
17 | TRBJ2-7 | TRBV7-9 | - | CASSLGLPSWGVYEQYF